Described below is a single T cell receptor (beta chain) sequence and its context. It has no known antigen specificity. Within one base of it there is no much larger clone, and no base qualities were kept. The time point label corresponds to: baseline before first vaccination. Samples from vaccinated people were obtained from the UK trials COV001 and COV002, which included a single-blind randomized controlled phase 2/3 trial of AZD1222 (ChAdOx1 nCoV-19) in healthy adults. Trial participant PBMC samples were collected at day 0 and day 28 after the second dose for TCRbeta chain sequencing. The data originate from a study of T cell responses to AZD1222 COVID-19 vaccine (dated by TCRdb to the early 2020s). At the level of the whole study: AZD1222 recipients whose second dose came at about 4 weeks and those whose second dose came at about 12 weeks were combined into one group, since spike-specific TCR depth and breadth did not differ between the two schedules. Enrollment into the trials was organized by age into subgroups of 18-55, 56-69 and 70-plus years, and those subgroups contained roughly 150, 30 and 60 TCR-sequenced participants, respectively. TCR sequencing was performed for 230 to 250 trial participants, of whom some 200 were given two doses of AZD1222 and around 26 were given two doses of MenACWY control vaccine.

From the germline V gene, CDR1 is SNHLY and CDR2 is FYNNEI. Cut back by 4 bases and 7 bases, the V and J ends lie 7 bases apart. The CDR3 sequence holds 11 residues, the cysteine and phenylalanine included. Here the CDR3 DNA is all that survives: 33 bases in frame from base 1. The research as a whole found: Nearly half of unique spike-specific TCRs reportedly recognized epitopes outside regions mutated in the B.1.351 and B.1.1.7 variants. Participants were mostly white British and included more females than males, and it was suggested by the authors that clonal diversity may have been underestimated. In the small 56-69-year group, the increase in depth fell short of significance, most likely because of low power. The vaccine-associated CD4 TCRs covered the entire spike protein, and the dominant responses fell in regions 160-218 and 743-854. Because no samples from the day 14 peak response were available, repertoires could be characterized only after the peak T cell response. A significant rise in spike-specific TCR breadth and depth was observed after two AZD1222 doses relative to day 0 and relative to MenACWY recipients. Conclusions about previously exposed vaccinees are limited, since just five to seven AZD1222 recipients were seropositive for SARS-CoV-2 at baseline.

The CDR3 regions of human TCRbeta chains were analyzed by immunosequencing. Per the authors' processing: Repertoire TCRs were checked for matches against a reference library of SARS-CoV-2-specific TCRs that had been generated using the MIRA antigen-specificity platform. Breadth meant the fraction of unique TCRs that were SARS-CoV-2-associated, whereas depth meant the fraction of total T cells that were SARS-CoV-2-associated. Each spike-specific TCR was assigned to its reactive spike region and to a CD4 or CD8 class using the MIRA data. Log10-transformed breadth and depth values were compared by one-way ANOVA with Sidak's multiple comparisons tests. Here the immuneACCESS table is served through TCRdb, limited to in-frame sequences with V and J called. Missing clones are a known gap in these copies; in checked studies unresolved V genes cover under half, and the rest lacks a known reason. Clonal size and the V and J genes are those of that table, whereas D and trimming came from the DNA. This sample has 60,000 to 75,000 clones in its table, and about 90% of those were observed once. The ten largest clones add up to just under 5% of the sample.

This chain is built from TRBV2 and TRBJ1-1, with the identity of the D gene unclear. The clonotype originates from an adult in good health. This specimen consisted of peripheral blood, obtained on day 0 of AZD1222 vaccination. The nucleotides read TGTGCCAGCAGTGTCCAGGTTGAAGCTTTCTTT. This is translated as CASSVQVEAFF.